This TCR beta chain was obtained from a study of response to subunit inactivated influenza vaccine. TCRdb fed the RT-PCR reads into MiXCR, producing one record per CDR3 protein. The table lists approximately 530,000 distinct CDR3 sequences, 10% to 15% of them singletons, with roughly 14% in the top ten. Overall study results and limits: Authors suggested seasonal influenza vaccinations each recruit few new T cells.

Turning to this clonotype: Its antigen remains unknown.

Sequencing used PBMCs from blood, obtained 35 to 45 days after vaccination. This clonotype was sampled from a man aged 45 to 65 who received an inactivated influenza vaccine.

The CDR3 protein is CASSPGNSGETQYF. CDR3 nucleotide sequence: TGTGCCAGCAGCCCCGGGAATAGTGGGGAGACCCAGTACTTC. The chain recombines TRBV5-5 with TRBJ2-5; TRBD2 might be the D (5 bases). In germline, CDR1 is SGHKS, CDR2 YYEKEE (reference sequence). V was pared by 4 bases and J by 5 bases, with 15 bases between. The CDR3 is 14 amino acids.